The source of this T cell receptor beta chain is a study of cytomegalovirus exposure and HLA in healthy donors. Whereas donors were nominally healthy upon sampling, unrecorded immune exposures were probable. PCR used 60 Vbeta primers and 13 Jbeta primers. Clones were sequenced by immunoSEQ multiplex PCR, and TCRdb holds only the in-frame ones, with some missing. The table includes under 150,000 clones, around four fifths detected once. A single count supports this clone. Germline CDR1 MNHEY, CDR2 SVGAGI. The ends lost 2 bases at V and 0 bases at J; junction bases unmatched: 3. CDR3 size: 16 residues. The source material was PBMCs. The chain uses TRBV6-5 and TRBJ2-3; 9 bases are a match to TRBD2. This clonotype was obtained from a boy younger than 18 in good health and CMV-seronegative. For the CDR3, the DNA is TGTGCCAGCAGTTACGTCGCGGGAGGGAGCACAGATACGCAGTATTTT. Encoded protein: CASSYVAGGSTDTQYF.